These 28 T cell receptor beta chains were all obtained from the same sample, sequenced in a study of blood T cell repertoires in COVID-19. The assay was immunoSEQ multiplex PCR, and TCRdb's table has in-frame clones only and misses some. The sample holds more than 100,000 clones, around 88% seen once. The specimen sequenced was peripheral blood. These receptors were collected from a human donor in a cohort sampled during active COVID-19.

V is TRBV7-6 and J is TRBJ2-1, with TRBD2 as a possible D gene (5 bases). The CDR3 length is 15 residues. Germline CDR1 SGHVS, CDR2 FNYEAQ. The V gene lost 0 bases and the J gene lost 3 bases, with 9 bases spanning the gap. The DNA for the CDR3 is TGTGCCAGCAGCTTAGCGGCGGGCTTCTACAATGAGCAGTTCTTC. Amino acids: CASSLAAGFYNEQFF.

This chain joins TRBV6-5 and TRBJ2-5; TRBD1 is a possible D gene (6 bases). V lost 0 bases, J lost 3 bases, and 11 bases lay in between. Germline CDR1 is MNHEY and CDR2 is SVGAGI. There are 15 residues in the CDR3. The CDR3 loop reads CASSYSRGEEETQYF. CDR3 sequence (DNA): TGTGCCAGCAGTTACTCCAGGGGAGAGGAAGAGACCCAGTACTTC.

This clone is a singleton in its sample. The CDR3, as DNA: TGTGCCAGCAGTTACGGGGGGTCCCAGGGCTACACCTTC. Its translation: CASSYGGSQGYTF. V usage is TRBV6-6 and J usage is TRBJ1-2, with D perhaps TRBD1 (5 bases). Germline values: CDR1 MNHNY, CDR2 SVGAGI (reference sequence). This CDR3 is 13 amino acids long. V lost 2 bases and J 8 bases, leaving 12 bases between the germline ends.

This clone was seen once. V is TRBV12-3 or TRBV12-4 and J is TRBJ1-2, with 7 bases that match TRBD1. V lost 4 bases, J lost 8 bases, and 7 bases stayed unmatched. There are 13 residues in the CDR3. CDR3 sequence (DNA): TGTGCCAGCAGTTCCGGGACAGAATTCGGCTACACCTTC. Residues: CASSSGTEFGYTF.

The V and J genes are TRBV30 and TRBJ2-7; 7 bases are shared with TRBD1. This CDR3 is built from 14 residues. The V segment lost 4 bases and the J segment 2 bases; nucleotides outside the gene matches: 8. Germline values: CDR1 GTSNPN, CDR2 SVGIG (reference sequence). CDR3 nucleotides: TGTGCCTGGACTTCCGGGACAGCCCCCTACGAGCAGTACTTC. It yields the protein CAWTSGTAPYEQYF.

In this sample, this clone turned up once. The CDR3 reads CASSGEVLAIAGELFF. In DNA form, the CDR3 reads TGTGCCAGCAGTGGGGAGGTACTAGCGATTGCCGGGGAGCTGTTTTTT. The rearrangement uses TRBV6-1 and TRBJ2-2; 7 bases are shared with TRBD2. With V trimmed by 4 bases and J by 6 bases, 11 bases remained unmatched. This CDR3 region has 16 residues. Looked up from germline, CDR1 is MNHNS and CDR2 is SASEGT.

CDR3 sequence (DNA): TGTGCCAGCAGTCGCGGGACCTCCTACGAGCAGTACTTC. Its translation: CASSRGTSYEQYF. The chain couples TRBV7-9 to TRBJ2-7; possibly TRBD2 for D (6 bases). CDR3 length equals 13 residues. Germline CDR1 is SEHNR and CDR2 is FQNEAQ (reference sequence). Between the trimmed V and J ends, which lost 6 bases and 0 bases, there was a span of 9 bases.

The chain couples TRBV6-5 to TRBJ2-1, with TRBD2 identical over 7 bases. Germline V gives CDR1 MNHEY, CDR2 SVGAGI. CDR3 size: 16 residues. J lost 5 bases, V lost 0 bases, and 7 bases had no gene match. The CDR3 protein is CASSYSLWGGNNEQFF. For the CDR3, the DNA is TGTGCCAGCAGTTACTCTTTGTGGGGGGGGAACAATGAGCAGTTCTTC.

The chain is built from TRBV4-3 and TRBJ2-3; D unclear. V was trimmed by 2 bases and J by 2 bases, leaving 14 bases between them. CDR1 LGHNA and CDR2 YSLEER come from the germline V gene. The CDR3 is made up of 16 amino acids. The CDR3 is CASSQTPLPLTDTQYF. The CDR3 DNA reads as TGCGCCAGCAGCCAAACCCCCCTACCTCTCACAGATACGCAGTATTTT.

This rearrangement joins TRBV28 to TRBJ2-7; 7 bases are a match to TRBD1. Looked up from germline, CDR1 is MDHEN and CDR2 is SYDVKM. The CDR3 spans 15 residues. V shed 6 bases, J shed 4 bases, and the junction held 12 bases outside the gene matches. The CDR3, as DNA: TGTGCCAGCAGGAACGGGGACAGACGTTCGTACGAGCAGTACTTC. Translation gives CASRNGDRRSYEQYF. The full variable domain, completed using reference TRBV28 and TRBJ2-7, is DVKVTQSSRYLVKRTGEKVFLECVQDMDHENMFWYRQDPGLGLRLIYFSYDVKMKEKGDIPEGYSVSREKKERFSLILESASTNQTSMYLCASRNGDRRSYEQYFGPGTRLTVT.

The CDR3 DNA is TGTGCCTGGACTTTTAGAGATACGCAGTATTTT. It specifies CAWTFRDTQYF. The V and J genes are TRBV30 and TRBJ2-3; D is unresolved. This CDR3 region has 11 residues. Germline V gives CDR1 GTSNPN, CDR2 SVGIG (reference sequence). V gave up 4 bases and J gave up 5 bases, with 7 bases separating them. The full variable domain, rest sourced from reference TRBV30 and TRBJ2-3, is SQTIHQWPATLVQPVGSPLSLECTVEGTSNPNLYWYRQAAGRGLQLLFYSVGIGQISSEVPQNLSASRPQDRQFILSSKKLLLSDSGFYLCAWTFRDTQYFGPGTRLTVL.

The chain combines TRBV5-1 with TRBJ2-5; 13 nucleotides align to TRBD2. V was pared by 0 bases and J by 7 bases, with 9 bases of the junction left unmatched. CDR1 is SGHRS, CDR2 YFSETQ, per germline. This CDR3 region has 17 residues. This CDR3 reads CASSLALRLAGGGTQYF. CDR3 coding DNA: TGCGCCAGCAGCTTGGCCCTCCGACTAGCGGGGGGCGGGACCCAGTACTTC.

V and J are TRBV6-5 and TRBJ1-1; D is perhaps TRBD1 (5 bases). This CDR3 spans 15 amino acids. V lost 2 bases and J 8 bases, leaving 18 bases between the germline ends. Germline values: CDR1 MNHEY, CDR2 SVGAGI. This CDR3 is CASSYGPEPGGEAFF. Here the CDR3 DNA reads TGTGCCAGCAGTTACGGGCCGGAACCGGGGGGGGAAGCTTTCTTT.

CDR3 bases: TGTGCCAGCAGTCGGGGAGGGGGGTCCTACGAGCAGTACTTC. Translation: CASSRGGGSYEQYF. This chain connects TRBV28 to TRBJ2-7; D perhaps matches TRBD2 (7 bases). Trimming removed 5 bases from V and 1 base from J, with 12 bases in between. Germline V CDR1 and CDR2: MDHEN, SYDVKM. The CDR3 consists of 14 residues.

DNA of the CDR3: TGTGCCAGCACCCCGGACGGGAATGCAGGGGCCAACGTCCTGACTTTC. Protein sequence: CASTPDGNAGANVLTF. The chain couples TRBV7-3 to TRBJ2-6; TRBD2 is a possible D gene (5 bases). V was clipped by 7 bases and J by 4 bases, with 17 bases between them. Germline values: CDR1 SGHTA, CDR2 FQGTGA. CDR3 length: 16 residues.

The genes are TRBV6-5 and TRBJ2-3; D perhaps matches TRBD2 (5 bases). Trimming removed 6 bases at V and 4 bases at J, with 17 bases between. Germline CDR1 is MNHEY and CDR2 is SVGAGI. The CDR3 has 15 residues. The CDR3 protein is CASSYSEGSADTQYF. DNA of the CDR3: TGTGCCAGCAGCTACAGCGAGGGCTCGGCAGATACGCAGTATTTT.

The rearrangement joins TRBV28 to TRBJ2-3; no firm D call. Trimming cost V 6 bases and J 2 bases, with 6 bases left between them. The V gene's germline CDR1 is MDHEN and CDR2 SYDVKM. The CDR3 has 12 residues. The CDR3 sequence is CASSTFTDTQYF. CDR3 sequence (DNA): TGTGCCAGCAGCACATTCACAGATACGCAGTATTTT.

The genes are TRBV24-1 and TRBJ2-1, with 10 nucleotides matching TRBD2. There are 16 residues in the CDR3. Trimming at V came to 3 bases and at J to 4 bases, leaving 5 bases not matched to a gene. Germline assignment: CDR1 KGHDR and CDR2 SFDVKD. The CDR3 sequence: CATSDPGTSAYNEQFF. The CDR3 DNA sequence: TGTGCCACCAGTGATCCCGGGACTAGCGCTTACAATGAGCAGTTCTTC.

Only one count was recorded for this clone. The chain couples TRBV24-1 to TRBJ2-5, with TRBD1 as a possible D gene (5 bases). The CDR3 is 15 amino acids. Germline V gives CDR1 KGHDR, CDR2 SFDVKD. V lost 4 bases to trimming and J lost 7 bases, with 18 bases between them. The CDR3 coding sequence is TGTGCCACCAGTGACCAAGACAGATACCGAGGGACCCAGTACTTC. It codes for CATSDQDRYRGTQYF.

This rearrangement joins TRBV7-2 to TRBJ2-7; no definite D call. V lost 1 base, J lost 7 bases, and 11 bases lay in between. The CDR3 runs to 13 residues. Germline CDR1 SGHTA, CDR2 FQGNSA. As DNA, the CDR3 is TGTGCCAGCAGCTTAGTTTTTGTCGTGGAGCAGTACTTC. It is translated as CASSLVFVVEQYF.

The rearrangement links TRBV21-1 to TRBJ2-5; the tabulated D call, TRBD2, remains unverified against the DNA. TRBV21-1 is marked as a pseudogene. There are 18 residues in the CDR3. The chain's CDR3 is CASFQGLAGGVGQETQYF. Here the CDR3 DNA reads TGTGCCAGCTTCCAAGGACTAGCGGGGGGGGTAGGTCAAGAGACCCAGTACTTC.

The CDR3 DNA is TGCGCCAGCAGCTCCGGACAGGGGGTTATAAATGAAAAACTGTTTTTT. It codes for CASSSGQGVINEKLFF. The V call is TRBV5-1, the J call TRBJ1-4; 10 bases match TRBD1. Germline assignment: CDR1 SGHRS and CDR2 YFSETQ. The trim removed 3 bases at V and 5 bases at J, leaving 7 bases unmatched. This CDR3 is 16 amino acids long. Drawing the rest from reference TRBV5-1 and TRBJ1-4, the complete variable domain is KAGVTQTPRYLIKTRGQQVTLSCSPISGHRSVSWYQQTPGQGLQFLFEYFSETQRNKGNFPGRFSGRQFSNSRSEMNVSTLELGDSALYLCASSSGQGVINEKLFFGSGTQLSVL.

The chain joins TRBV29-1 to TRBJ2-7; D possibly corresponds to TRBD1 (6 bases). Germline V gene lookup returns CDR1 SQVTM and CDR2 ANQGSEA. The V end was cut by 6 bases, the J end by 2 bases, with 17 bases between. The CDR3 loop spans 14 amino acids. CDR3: CSVETPGAAYEQYF. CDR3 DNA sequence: TGCAGCGTGGAGACTCCAGGGGCCGCCTACGAGCAGTACTTC.

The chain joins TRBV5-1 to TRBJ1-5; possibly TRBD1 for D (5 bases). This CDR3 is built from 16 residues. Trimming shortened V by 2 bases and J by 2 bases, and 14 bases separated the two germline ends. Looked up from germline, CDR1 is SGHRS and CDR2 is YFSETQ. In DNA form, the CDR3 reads TGCGCCAGCAGCTTTGGGTCGGAAGGGGGCAATCAGCCCCAGCATTTT. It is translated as CASSFGSEGGNQPQHF.

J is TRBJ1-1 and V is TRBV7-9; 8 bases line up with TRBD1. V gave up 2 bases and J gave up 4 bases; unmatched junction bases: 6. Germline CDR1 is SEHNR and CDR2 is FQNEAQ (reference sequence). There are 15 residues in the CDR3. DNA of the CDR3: TGTGCCAGCAGCTTATCCCAGGGGGCGGCCACTGAAGCTTTCTTT. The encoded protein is CASSLSQGAATEAFF.

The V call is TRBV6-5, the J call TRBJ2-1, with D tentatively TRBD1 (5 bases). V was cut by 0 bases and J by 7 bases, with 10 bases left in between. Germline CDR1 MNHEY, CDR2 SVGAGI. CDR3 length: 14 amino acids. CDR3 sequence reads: CASSYSTVENEQFF. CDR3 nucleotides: TGTGCCAGCAGTTACTCGACAGTGGAAAATGAGCAGTTCTTC.

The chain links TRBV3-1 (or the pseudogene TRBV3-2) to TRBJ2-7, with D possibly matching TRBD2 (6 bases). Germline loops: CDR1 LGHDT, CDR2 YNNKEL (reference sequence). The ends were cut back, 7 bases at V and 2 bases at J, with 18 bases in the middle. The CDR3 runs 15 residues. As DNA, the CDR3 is TGTGCCAGCACCCCGGGTAGGGAGGCAGCCTACGAGCAGTACTTC. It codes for CASTPGREAAYEQYF.

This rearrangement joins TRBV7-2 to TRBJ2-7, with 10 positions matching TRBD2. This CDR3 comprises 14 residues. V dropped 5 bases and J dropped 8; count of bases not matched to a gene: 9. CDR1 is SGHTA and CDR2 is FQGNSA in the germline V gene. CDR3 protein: CASSIPAGGPKQYF. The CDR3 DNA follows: TGTGCCAGCAGCATACCAGCGGGAGGGCCAAAGCAGTACTTC.